The TCR beta chain described here comes from a study of T cell responses to AZD1222 COVID-19 vaccine. Data came from immunoSEQ multiplex PCR; TCRdb stores just in-frame clones and leaves some out. The table has roughly 65,000 clones, roughly 86% seen once; the top ten hold around 8%. Trimming cost V 0 bases and J 2 bases, with 5 bases left between them. The CDR3 loop spans 13 amino acids. CDR1 and CDR2 from the germline V gene are SGHNT and YYREEE (reference sequence). The chain recombines TRBV5-4 with TRBJ1-1; D gene ambiguous. The starting material was peripheral blood, obtained on day 0 of AZD1222 vaccination. The clonotype originates from an adult in good health. For the CDR3, the DNA is TGTGCCAGCAGCTTGGACACCAACACTGAAGCTTTCTTT. Translated: CASSLDTNTEAFF.